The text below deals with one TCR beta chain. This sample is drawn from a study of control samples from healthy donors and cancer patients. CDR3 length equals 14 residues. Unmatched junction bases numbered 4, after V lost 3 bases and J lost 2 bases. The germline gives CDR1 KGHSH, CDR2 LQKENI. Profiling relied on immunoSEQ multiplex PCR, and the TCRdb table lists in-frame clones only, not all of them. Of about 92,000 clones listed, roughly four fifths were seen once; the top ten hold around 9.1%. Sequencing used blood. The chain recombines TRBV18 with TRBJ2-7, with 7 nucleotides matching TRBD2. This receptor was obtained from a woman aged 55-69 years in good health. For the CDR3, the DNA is TGTGCCAGCTCACCGAGTGGGACTACCTACGAGCAGTACTTC. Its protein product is CASSPSGTTYEQYF.